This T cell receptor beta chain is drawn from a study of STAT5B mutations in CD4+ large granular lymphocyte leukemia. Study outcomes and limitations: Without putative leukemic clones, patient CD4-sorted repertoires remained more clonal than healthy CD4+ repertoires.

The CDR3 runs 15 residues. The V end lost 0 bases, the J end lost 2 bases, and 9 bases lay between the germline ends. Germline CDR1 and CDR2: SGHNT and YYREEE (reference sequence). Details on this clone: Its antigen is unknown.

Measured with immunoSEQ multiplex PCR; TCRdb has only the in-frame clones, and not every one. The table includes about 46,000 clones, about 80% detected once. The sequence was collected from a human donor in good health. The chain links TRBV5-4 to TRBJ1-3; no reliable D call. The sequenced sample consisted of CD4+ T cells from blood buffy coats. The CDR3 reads CASSLDPLTGNTIYF. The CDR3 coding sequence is TGTGCCAGCAGCTTGGACCCCCTAACTGGAAACACCATATATTTT.